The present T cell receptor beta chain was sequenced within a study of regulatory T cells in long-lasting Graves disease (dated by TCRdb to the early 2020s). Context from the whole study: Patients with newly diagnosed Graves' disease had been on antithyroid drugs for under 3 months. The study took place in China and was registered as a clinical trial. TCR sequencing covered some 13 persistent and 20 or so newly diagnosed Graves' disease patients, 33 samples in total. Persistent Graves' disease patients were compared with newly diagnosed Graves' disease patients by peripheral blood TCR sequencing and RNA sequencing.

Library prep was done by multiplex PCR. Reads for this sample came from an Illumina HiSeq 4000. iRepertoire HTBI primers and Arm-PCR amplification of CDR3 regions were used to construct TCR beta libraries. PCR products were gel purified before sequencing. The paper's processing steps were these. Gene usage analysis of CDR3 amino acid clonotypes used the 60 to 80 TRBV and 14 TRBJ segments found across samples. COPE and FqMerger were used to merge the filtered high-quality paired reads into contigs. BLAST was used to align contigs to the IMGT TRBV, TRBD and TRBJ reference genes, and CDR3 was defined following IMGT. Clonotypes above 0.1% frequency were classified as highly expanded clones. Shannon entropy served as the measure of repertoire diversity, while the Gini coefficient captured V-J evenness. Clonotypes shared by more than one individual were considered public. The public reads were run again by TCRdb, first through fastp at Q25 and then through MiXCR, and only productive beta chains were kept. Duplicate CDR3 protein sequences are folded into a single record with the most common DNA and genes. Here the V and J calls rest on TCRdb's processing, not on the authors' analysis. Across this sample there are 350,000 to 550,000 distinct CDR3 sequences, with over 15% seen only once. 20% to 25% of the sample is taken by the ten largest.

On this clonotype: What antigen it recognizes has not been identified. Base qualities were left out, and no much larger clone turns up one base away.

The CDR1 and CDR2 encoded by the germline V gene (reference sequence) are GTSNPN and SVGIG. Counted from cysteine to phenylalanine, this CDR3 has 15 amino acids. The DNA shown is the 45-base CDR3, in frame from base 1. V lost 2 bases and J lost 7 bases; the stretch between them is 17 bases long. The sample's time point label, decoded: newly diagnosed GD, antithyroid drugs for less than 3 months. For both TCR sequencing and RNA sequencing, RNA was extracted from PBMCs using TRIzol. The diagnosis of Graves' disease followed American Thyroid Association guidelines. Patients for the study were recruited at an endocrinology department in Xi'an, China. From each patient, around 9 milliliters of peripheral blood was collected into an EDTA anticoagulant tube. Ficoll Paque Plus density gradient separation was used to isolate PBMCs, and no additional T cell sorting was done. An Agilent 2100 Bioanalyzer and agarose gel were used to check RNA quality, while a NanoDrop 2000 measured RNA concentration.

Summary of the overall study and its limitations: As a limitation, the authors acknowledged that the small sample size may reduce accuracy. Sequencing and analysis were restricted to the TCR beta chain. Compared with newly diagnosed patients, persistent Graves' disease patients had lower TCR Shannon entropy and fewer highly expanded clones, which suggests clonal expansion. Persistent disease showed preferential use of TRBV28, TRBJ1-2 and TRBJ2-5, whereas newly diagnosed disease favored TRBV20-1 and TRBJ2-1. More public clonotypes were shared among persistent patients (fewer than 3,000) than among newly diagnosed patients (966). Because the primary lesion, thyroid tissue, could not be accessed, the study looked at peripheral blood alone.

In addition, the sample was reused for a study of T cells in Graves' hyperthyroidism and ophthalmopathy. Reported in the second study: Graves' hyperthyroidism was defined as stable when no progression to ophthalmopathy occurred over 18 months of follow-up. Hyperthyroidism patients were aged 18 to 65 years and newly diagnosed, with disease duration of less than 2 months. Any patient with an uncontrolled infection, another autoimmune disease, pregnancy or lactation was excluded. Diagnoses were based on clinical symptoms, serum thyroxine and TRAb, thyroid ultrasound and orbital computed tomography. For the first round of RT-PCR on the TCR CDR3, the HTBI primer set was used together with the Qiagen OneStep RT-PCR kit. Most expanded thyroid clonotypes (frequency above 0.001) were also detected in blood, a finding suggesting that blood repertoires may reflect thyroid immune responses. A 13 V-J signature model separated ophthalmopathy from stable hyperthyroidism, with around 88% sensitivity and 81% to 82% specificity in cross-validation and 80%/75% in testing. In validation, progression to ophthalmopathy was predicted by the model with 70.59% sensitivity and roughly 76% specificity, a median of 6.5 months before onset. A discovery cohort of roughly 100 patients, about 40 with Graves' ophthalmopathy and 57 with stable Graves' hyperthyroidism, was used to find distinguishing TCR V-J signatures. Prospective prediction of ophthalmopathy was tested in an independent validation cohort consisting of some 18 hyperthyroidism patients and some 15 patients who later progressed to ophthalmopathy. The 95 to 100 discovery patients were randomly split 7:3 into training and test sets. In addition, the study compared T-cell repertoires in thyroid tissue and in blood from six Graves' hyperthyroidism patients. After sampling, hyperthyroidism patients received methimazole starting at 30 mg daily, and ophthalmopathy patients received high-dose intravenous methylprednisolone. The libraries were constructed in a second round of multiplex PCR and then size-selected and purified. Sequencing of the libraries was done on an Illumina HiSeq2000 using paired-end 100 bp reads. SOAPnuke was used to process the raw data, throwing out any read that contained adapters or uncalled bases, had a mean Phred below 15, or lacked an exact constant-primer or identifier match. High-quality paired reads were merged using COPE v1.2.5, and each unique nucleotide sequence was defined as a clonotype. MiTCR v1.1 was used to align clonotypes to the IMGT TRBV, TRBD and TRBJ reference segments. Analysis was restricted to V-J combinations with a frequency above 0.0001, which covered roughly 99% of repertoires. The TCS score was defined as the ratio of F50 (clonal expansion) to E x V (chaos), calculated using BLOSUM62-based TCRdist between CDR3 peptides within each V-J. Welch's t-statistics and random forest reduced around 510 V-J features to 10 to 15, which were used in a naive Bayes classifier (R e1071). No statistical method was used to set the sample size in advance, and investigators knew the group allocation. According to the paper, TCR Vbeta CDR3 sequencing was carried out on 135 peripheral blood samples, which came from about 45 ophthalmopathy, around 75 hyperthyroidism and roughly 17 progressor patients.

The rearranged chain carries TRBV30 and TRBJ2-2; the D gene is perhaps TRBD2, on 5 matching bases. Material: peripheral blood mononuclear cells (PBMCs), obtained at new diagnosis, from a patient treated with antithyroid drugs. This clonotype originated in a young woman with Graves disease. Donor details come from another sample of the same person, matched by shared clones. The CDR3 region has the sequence CAWSPRGVLSGELFF. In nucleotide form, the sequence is TGTGCCTGGAGTCCTCGGGGAGTCCTGAGCGGGGAGCTGTTTTTT.